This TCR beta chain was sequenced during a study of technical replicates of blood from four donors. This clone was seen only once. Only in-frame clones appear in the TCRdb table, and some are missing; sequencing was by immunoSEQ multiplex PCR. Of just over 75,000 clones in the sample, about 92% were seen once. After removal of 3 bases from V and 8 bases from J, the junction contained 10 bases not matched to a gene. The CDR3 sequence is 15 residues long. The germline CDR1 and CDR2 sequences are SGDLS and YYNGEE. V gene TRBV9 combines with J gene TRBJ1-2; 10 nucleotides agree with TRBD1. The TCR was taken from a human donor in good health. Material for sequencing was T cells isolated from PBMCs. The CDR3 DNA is TGTGCCAGCAGCGGAGGGACAGGGGAACCTATGGGCTACACCTTC. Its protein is CASSGGTGEPMGYTF.